The 11 T cell receptor beta chains below all came from one sample that was sequenced in a study of high-grade serous ovarian cancer treatment subgroups. Tumor samples were taken before definitive surgery or chemotherapy. Clones were read by immunoSEQ multiplex PCR, and TCRdb kept only the in-frame ones, dropping some. In the table there are around 30,000 clones, about 81% of which are singletons. Sequences were obtained from tumor tissue. The source of these receptors is a human donor with high-grade serous ovarian cancer.

The chain carries TRBV30 and TRBJ1-4; D gene uncertain. This CDR3 is built from 12 residues. Germline CDR1 is GTSNPN and CDR2 is SVGIG (reference sequence). The ends were cut back, 6 bases at V and 6 bases at J, with 11 bases in the middle. CDR3 coding DNA: TGTGCCTGTGGGAGGGAAGATGAAAAACTGTTTTTT. Its protein product is CACGREDEKLFF.

This clone appeared once. Other DNA sequences within the sample encode an identical CDR3. This chain links TRBV6-5 with TRBJ1-5; D remains ambiguous. The V and J ends lost 2 bases and 0 bases respectively, with 11 bases between them. Germline V lookup: CDR1 MNHEY, CDR2 SVGAGI. The length of the CDR3 is 16 residues. CDR3 sequence: CASSYGRPYSNQPQHF. CDR3 in DNA: TGTGCCAGCAGTTACGGGAGACCCTATAGCAATCAGCCCCAGCATTTT.

As concerns this clone: Other DNA sequences in the same sample also yield this CDR3. This chain links TRBV10-3 with TRBJ1-2, with 10 nucleotides matching TRBD1. The J segment lost 8 bases and the V segment lost 3 bases, leaving 9 bases of the junction unmatched. CDR1 is ENHRY and CDR2 is SYGVKD in the germline V gene. CDR3 length: 15 residues. CDR3 bases: TGTGCCATCAGTGAAGGGACAGGGGCCCTAGAGGGCTACACCTTC. Encoded protein: CAISEGTGALEGYTF.

This clone was seen more than once but under ten times. V is TRBV6-6 and J is TRBJ1-1; D unclear. CDR3 length: 11 residues. V lost 6 bases and J 2 bases, leaving 4 bases between the germline ends. Germline CDR1 and CDR2: MNHNY and SVGAGI (reference sequence). CDR3 in DNA: TGTGCCAGCAGGGAAAACACTGAAGCTTTCTTT. Encoded protein: CASRENTEAFF.

The chain has TRBV30 and TRBJ2-5, with D possibly TRBD2 on 7 matching bases. V was clipped by 6 bases and J by 5 bases, with 16 bases between them. Germline CDR1 reads GTSNPN; CDR2 reads SVGIG (reference sequence). The CDR3 totals 13 residues. As DNA, the CDR3 is TGTGCCTGCCCGAAGGGGGGGTCGGAGACCCAGTACTTC. The encoded protein is CACPKGGSETQYF.

The table lists this clone with a count of one. This chain joins TRBV10-1 and TRBJ2-7, with D possibly being TRBD2 (6 bases). The CDR3 sequence is 13 residues long. CDR1 and CDR2 (germline): WNHNN, SYGVQD (reference sequence). Trimming took 2 bases from V and 4 from J, leaving 9 bases between them. The CDR3 is CASSEDGGYEQYF. For the CDR3, the DNA is TGCGCCAGCAGTGAGGACGGGGGATACGAGCAGTACTTC.

The chain joins TRBV5-5 to TRBJ1-1; D remains unclear. Per germline, CDR1 SGHKS and CDR2 YYEKEE (reference sequence). The CDR3 length is 15 residues. Trimming stripped 0 bases from V and 1 base from J, with 10 bases between. The CDR3 spells CASSLDLQPNTEAFF. CDR3 bases: TGTGCCAGCAGCTTGGATCTACAGCCGAACACTGAAGCTTTCTTT.

The J gene is TRBJ1-2, the V gene TRBV2; D gene ambiguous. In germline, CDR1 is SNHLY, CDR2 FYNNEI. The CDR3 extends over 15 amino acids. Trimming cost V 6 bases and J 2 bases, with 16 bases left between them. The CDR3 DNA reads as TGTGCCAGCAGATCGGAGAGTGGACCCAACTATGGCTACACCTTC. Translated, it gives CASRSESGPNYGYTF.

V is TRBV5-5 and J is TRBJ2-7; 8 bases map to TRBD1. Germline loops: CDR1 SGHKS, CDR2 YYEKEE (reference sequence). The length of the CDR3 is 13 residues. The junction had 2 bases not matched to a gene; V was cut back by 2 bases and J by 4 bases. The DNA for the CDR3 is TGTGCCAGCAGCTTCCAGGGGGCGTACGAGCAGTACTTC. Amino acids: CASSFQGAYEQYF.

V gene TRBV28 combines with J gene TRBJ2-2; weak D call: TRBD2 (7 bases). This CDR3 is 14 amino acids long. V lost 7 bases to trimming and J lost 5 bases, with 14 bases between them. Germline V gives CDR1 MDHEN, CDR2 SYDVKM. The CDR3 protein is CASKPGGATGELFF. The DNA of the CDR3 is TGTGCCAGCAAACCTGGGGGGGCAACCGGGGAGCTGTTTTTT.

The genes are TRBV5-4 and TRBJ2-7; no reliable D call. The germline V gene encodes CDR1 SGHNT and CDR2 YYREEE (reference sequence). Between the trimmed V and J ends, which lost 1 base and 7 bases, there was a span of 12 bases. The CDR3 is 13 amino acids. DNA for the CDR3: TGTGCCAGCAGCTTGTTAAGTTTGGGGGAGCAGTACTTC. It yields the protein CASSLLSLGEQYF. The full variable domain, its missing parts supplied by reference TRBV5-4 and TRBJ2-7, is ETGVTQSPTHLIKTRGQQVTLRCSSQSGHNTVSWYQQALGQGPQFIFQYYREEENGRGNFPPRFSGLQFPNYSSELNVNALELDDSALYLCASSLLSLGEQYFGPGTRLTVT.